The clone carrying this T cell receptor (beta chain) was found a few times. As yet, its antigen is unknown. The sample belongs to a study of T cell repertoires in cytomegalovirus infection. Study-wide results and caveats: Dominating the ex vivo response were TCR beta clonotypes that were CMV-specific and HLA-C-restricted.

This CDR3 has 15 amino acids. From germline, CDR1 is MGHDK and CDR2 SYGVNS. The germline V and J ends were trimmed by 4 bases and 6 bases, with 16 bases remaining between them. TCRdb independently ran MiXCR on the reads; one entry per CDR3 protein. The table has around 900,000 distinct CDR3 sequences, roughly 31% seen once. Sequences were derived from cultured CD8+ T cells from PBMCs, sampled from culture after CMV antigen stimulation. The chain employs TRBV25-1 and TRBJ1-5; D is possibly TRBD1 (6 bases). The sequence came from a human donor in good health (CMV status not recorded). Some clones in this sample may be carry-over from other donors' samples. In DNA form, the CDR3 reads TGTGCCAGCAGTGGTCAGGGGTTTCAGGGTCAGCCCCAGCATTTT. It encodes CASSGQGFQGQPQHF.